Following are 24 T cell receptor beta chains from one sample sequenced in a study of T cell responses to AZD1222 COVID-19 vaccine. Assay: immunoSEQ multiplex PCR; the TCRdb copy retains only in-frame clones and omits some. The data hold some 150,000 clones, with 88% observed a single time. The material was peripheral blood, obtained on day 0 of AZD1222 vaccination. These receptors came from an adult in good health.

The chain carries TRBV5-5 and TRBJ2-7; D is ambiguous. Trimming removed 8 bases at V and 3 bases at J, with 18 bases between. Germline V gene lookup returns CDR1 SGHKS and CDR2 YYEKEE (reference sequence). The CDR3 is made up of 14 amino acids. The CDR3 here is CASRASGVFYEQYF. In nucleotides, the CDR3 is TGTGCCAGTAGGGCTTCGGGTGTCTTCTACGAGCAGTACTTC.

J is TRBJ2-7 and V is TRBV9; no firm D call. This CDR3 is 15 amino acids long. Germline V CDR1 and CDR2: SGDLS, YYNGEE. The V gene lost 0 bases and the J gene lost 2 bases, with 12 bases spanning the gap. The CDR3 spells CASSVGSLPTYEQYF. DNA for the CDR3: TGTGCCAGCAGCGTAGGTTCCCTACCCACCTACGAGCAGTACTTC.

The V gene is TRBV6-6, the J gene TRBJ2-3, with 12 bases lining up with TRBD2. CDR3 length: 20 residues. J was trimmed by 5 bases and V by 6 bases; bases with no gene match: 21. CDR1 is MNHNY and CDR2 is SVGAGI in the germline V gene (reference sequence). The CDR3 DNA follows: TGTGCCAGCAGCCCGCTAGGGCTACTAGCGGGAGGCCCGGGTAGAGATACGCAGTATTTT. Protein: CASSPLGLLAGGPGRDTQYF.

This sequence joins TRBV5-1 and TRBJ2-7; D unresolved. From germline, CDR1 is SGHRS and CDR2 YFSETQ. Trimming stripped 0 bases from V and 4 bases from J, with 2 bases between. The CDR3 has 11 residues. For the CDR3, the DNA is TGCGCCAGCAGCTTGGGTTACGAGCAGTACTTC. Amino acids: CASSLGYEQYF.

The rearrangement links TRBV10-3 to TRBJ2-2; TRBD2 is a possible D gene (5 bases). Looked up from germline, CDR1 is ENHRY and CDR2 is SYGVKD. The CDR3 loop spans 11 amino acids. Trimming left V 8 bases short and J 5 bases short, with 6 bases between. In DNA form, the CDR3 reads TGTGCCATCCCGGGGACCGGGGAGCTGTTTTTT. As protein: CAIPGTGELFF.

The genes are TRBV6-2 or TRBV6-3 and TRBJ1-4, with no clear D. This CDR3 spans 16 amino acids. Germline V lookup: CDR1 MNHEY, CDR2 SVGEGT. Trimming left V 2 bases short and J 0 bases short, with 10 bases between. This chain's CDR3 is CASSYLGFATNEKLFF. CDR3 bases: TGTGCCAGCAGTTACCTGGGGTTCGCAACTAATGAAAAACTGTTTTTT.

The chain uses TRBV28 and TRBJ2-1, with D possibly TRBD2 on 5 matching bases. The CDR3 is made up of 13 amino acids. Trimming cost V 6 bases and J 7 bases, with 13 bases left between them. CDR1 MDHEN and CDR2 SYDVKM come from the germline V gene. DNA of the CDR3: TGTGCCAGCAGCTCGGGGAGTTGGAATGAGCAGTTCTTC. Amino acids: CASSSGSWNEQFF.

This chain links TRBV12-5 with TRBJ1-5, with D perhaps matching TRBD1 (6 bases). Germline-derived CDR1 and CDR2 are LGHNT and FRNRAP. The V end lost 4 bases, the J end lost 3 bases, and 7 bases lay between the germline ends. This CDR3 comprises 13 residues. The CDR3 DNA follows: TGTGCTAGTGGTTGGGACACCAATCAGCCCCAGCATTTT. It is translated as CASGWDTNQPQHF.

The rearrangement uses TRBV9 and TRBJ2-3; D unresolved. The CDR3 length is 17 residues. Germline V CDR1 and CDR2: SGDLS, YYNGEE. V lost 2 bases and J lost 6, with 22 bases in between. The CDR3 region is CASSVKGNSLGSDTQYF. CDR3 coding DNA: TGTGCCAGCAGCGTGAAGGGAAACAGCCTGGGTTCGGATACGCAGTATTTT.

The rearrangement links TRBV20-1 to TRBJ1-1; D not resolved. Germline values: CDR1 DFQATT, CDR2 SNEGSKA (reference sequence). This CDR3 spans 11 amino acids. V was shortened by 3 bases and J by 10 bases, with 12 bases between the two germline ends. For the CDR3, the DNA is TGCAGTGCTAGCGGTCCAGCCGTAGCTTTCTTT. Translated, it gives CSASGPAVAFF.

The chain links TRBV4-1 to TRBJ2-7; D gene uncertain. Per germline, CDR1 MGHRA and CDR2 YSYEKL. This CDR3 region has 19 residues. V shed 0 bases and J shed 0 bases, with 21 bases lying between them. The DNA for the CDR3 is TGCGCCAGCAGCCAAGATCCTTTGGACCCACGATCCAGCTCCTACGAGCAGTACTTC. This translates into CASSQDPLDPRSSSYEQYF.

This clone was observed a single time. The CDR3 sequence: CASSQGRAEPYEQYF. The CDR3 DNA reads as TGTGCCAGCAGCCAAGGTAGGGCAGAACCTTACGAGCAGTACTTC. The chain has TRBV4-2 and TRBJ2-7; no reliable D call. CDR3 length: 15 amino acids. CDR1 and CDR2 (germline): LGHNA, YNFKEQ. Trimming took off 1 base at V and 4 bases at J, with 14 bases between the two ends.

CDR3 coding DNA: TGCGCCAGCAGCCAAGAGGGGGCTGGCGGACAAGAGACCCAGTACTTC. This encodes CASSQEGAGGQETQYF. The chain uses TRBV4-3 and TRBJ2-5, with D possibly being TRBD1 (6 bases). Germline lookup yields CDR1 LGHNA and CDR2 YSLEER. Deletions cut 0 bases from V and 2 bases from J, with 13 bases between. The CDR3 totals 16 residues.

The chain joins TRBV6-5 to TRBJ2-1, with D possibly being TRBD2 (6 bases). V was clipped by 7 bases and J by 6 bases, with 10 bases between them. Germline CDR1 and CDR2: MNHEY and SVGAGI. The CDR3 covers 12 residues. The DNA of the CDR3 is TGTGCCAGCACACCCGGGGGCAATGAGCAGTTCTTC. Residues: CASTPGGNEQFF.

This clone was recorded once. The V and J genes are TRBV7-8 and TRBJ2-7; D is undetermined. Germline assignment: CDR1 SGHVS and CDR2 FQNEAQ. This CDR3 has 14 amino acids. Trimming took 1 base from V and 3 from J, leaving 10 bases between them. CDR3 sequence reads: CASSLVAISYEQYF. The CDR3 coding sequence is TGTGCCAGCAGCTTAGTTGCGATCAGCTACGAGCAGTACTTC. Full variable domain (remainder filled in from reference TRBV7-8 and TRBJ2-7): GAGVSQSPRYKVAKRGQDVALRCDPISGHVSLFWYQQALGQGPEFLTYFQNEAQLDKSGLPSDRFFAERPEGSVSTLKIQRTQQEDSAVYLCASSLVAISYEQYFGPGTRLTVT.

This clone was seen once. The chain is built from TRBV10-3 and TRBJ1-1; possibly TRBD1 for D (5 bases). Germline lookup yields CDR1 ENHRY and CDR2 SYGVKD. The CDR3 runs 14 residues. V dropped 0 bases and J dropped 6 bases, with 11 bases sitting between them. The CDR3 DNA follows: TGTGCCATCAGTGAGTCGGGGGGGTGGTCTGAAGCTTTCTTT. This codes for CAISESGGWSEAFF.

V and J are TRBV9 and TRBJ2-3, with TRBD2 identical over 8 bases. Germline CDR1 reads SGDLS; CDR2 reads YYNGEE. Germline trimming cut 3 bases from V and 4 bases from J; bases unmatched to any gene: 1. The CDR3 has 13 amino acids. CDR3: CASSAGGADTQYF. CDR3 in DNA: TGTGCCAGCAGCGCGGGGGGGGCAGATACGCAGTATTTT. The variable domain in full, with the rest retrieved from reference TRBV9 and TRBJ2-3, is DSGVTQTPKHLITATGQRVTLRCSPRSGDLSVYWYQQSLDQGLQFLIQYYNGEERAKGNILERFSAQQFPDLHSELNLSSLELGDSALYFCASSAGGADTQYFGPGTRLTVL.

V is TRBV19 and J is TRBJ1-2, with 7 positions matching TRBD1. In germline, CDR1 is LNHDA, CDR2 SQIVND (reference sequence). The ends lost 5 bases at V and 6 bases at J; junction bases unmatched: 9. The CDR3 contains 14 residues. The CDR3 spells CASSGRQGLDGYTF. CDR3 coding DNA: TGTGCCAGTAGTGGACGACAGGGTCTAGATGGCTACACCTTC.

In its sample, this clone was seen once. The rearrangement links TRBV6-5 to TRBJ2-3; no firm D call. The CDR3 contains 13 residues. V lost 10 bases and J lost 1, with 12 bases in between. Germline V gives CDR1 MNHEY, CDR2 SVGAGI. The CDR3 DNA is TGTGCCACCCGCCTCGACGGCACAGATACGCAGTATTTT. This sequence encodes CATRLDGTDTQYF.

This clone appeared a single time. The chain uses TRBV9 and TRBJ2-1; D call uncertain. The V gene's germline CDR1 is SGDLS and CDR2 YYNGEE. V was pared by 6 bases and J by 9 bases, with 19 bases between. CDR3 length equals 14 residues. In nucleotides, the CDR3 is TGTGCCAGCAACCGTTCACCTACGGGCGGTGAGCAGTTCTTC. This sequence encodes CASNRSPTGGEQFF.

V gene TRBV4-1 combines with J gene TRBJ1-2; D perhaps matches TRBD1 (5 bases). V lost 0 bases to trimming and J lost 7 bases, with 21 bases between them. The CDR3 consists of 17 residues. Germline lookup yields CDR1 MGHRA and CDR2 YSYEKL. The CDR3 sequence: CASSQDTGGAKNPGYTF. DNA of the CDR3: TGCGCCAGCAGCCAAGATACCGGGGGAGCAAAAAATCCTGGCTACACCTTC.

The V call is TRBV3-1 (or the pseudogene TRBV3-2), the J call TRBJ1-3; no clear D. The CDR3 is made up of 16 amino acids. V was shortened by 4 bases and J by 2 bases, with 15 bases between the two germline ends. Germline V CDR1 and CDR2: LGHDT, YNNKEL (reference sequence). CDR3 bases: TGTGCCAGCAGCCGGTCCTCCATCCTAACTGGAAACACCATATATTTT. Amino acids: CASSRSSILTGNTIYF.

The V gene is TRBV5-1, the J gene TRBJ2-7; D is undetermined. Germline CDR1 SGHRS, CDR2 YFSETQ. The V end was cut by 0 bases, the J end by 0 bases, with 7 bases between. This CDR3 comprises 14 residues. The CDR3 DNA follows: TGCGCCAGCAGCTTGGGACTTTTCTCCTACGAGCAGTACTTC. Protein: CASSLGLFSYEQYF.

The rearrangement links TRBV6-2 or TRBV6-3 to TRBJ2-1; possibly TRBD2 for D (5 bases). CDR1 MNHEY and CDR2 SVGEGT come from the germline V gene. Trimming cost V 7 bases and J 2 bases, with 15 bases left between them. This CDR3 contains 15 residues. CDR3 nucleotides: TGTGCCAGCAACCCTCGGACTGGGACCTACAATGAGCAGTTCTTC. Amino acids: CASNPRTGTYNEQFF.